These 32 T cell receptor beta chains share one sample of origin, sequenced in a study of Tregs in tolerant kidney transplant recipients. Method: immunoSEQ multiplex PCR; TCRdb's copy keeps in-frame clones and lacks some. The sample includes tens of thousands of clones, over 85% seen only once; the top ten take roughly 5%. Material for sequencing was CD8+ T cells from blood. Source of these receptors: a human donor in good health.

The rearrangement joins TRBV5-6 to TRBJ2-2, with D perhaps assigned TRBD1 or TRBD2 (5 bases each). Germline CDR1 reads SGHDT; CDR2 reads YYEEEE. V lost 1 base and J 4 bases, leaving 14 bases between the germline ends. CDR3 size: 16 residues. The DNA for the CDR3 is TGTGCCAGCAGCTTGTACGGGTCAGGGAGCACCGGGGAGCTGTTTTTT. Amino acids: CASSLYGSGSTGELFF. The full variable domain, completed using reference TRBV5-6 and TRBJ2-2, is DAGVTQSPTHLIKTRGQQVTLRCSPKSGHDTVSWYQQALGQGPQFIFQYYEEEERQRGNFPDRFSGHQFPNYSSELNVNALLLGDSALYLCASSLYGSGSTGELFFGEGSRLTVL.

The chain employs TRBV13 and TRBJ2-1, with 10 bases identical to TRBD2. Looked up from germline, CDR1 is PRHDT and CDR2 is FYEKMQ (reference sequence). J lost 15 bases, V lost 5 bases, and 10 bases had no gene match. This CDR3 contains 13 residues. The CDR3 spells CASSGNLAGDLFF. The CDR3 nucleotides are TGTGCCAGCAGCGGGAATCTAGCGGGAGATCTGTTCTTC. Full variable domain (outside the CDR3, taken from reference TRBV13 and TRBJ2-1): AAGVIQSPRHLIKEKRETATLKCYPIPRHDTVYWYQQGPGQDPQFLISFYEKMQSDKGSIPDRFSAQQFSDYHSELNMSSLELGDSALYFCASSGNLAGDLFFGPGTRLTVL.

This chain joins TRBV11-2 and TRBJ2-1; 11 nucleotides match TRBD2. Germline loops: CDR1 SGHAT, CDR2 FQNNGV. The trim removed 3 bases at V and 2 bases at J, leaving 9 bases unmatched. The CDR3 consists of 18 residues. CDR3: CASSLGLAGGRPYNEQFF. In DNA, the CDR3 is TGTGCCAGCAGCTTGGGGCTAGCGGGGGGCCGACCCTACAATGAGCAGTTCTTC.

This clone showed up just once. The gene calls are TRBV27 and TRBJ2-7; 12 bases align to TRBD1. The CDR3 runs 15 residues. Trimming at V came to 1 base and at J to 5 bases, leaving 3 bases not matched to a gene. Germline assignment: CDR1 MNHEY and CDR2 SMNVEV (reference sequence). CDR3 amino acids: CASSLWDRGPNEQYF. The CDR3 DNA reads as TGTGCCAGCAGTTTATGGGACAGGGGGCCCAACGAGCAGTACTTC.

The CDR3 nucleotides read TGTGCCAGCAGTTACTCCGCAGGGGAATATGGCTACACCTTC. This sequence encodes CASSYSAGEYGYTF. The chain joins TRBV6-5 to TRBJ1-2, with D possibly TRBD1 on 6 matching bases. The CDR3 consists of 14 residues. The germline V gene has CDR1 MNHEY and CDR2 SVGAGI. V was clipped by 0 bases and J by 5 bases, with 10 bases between them.

The genes are TRBV11-3 and TRBJ1-2, with unresolved D. This CDR3 region has 11 residues. Trimming removed 2 bases from V and 6 bases from J, with 4 bases in between. CDR1 and CDR2 (germline): SGHNT, YENEEA. In DNA, the CDR3 is TGTGCCAGCAGCTTATCACATGGCTACACCTTC. Its translation is CASSLSHGYTF.

The chain combines TRBV29-1 with TRBJ2-2; 8 positions agree with TRBD1. This CDR3 contains 15 residues. The germline V gene has CDR1 SQVTM and CDR2 ANQGSEA. J was trimmed by 1 base and V by 4 bases; bases with no gene match: 5. The CDR3 here is CSVVGGQGNTGELFF. In DNA form, the CDR3 reads TGCAGCGTTGTGGGAGGACAGGGGAACACCGGGGAGCTGTTTTTT.

This clone was picked up one time. This rearrangement joins TRBV5-5 to TRBJ2-7, with 8 bases fitting TRBD1. Germline V gives CDR1 SGHKS, CDR2 YYEKEE (reference sequence). Trimming at V came to 4 bases and at J to 6 bases, leaving 6 bases not matched to a gene. The CDR3 is 13 residues long. In DNA, the CDR3 is TGTGCCAGCAGCCCTAGGACAGGGTTCGAGCAGTACTTC. This codes for CASSPRTGFEQYF.

This rearrangement joins TRBV10-3 to TRBJ1-2; D is unresolved. The CDR3 is 15 amino acids. The germline V gene encodes CDR1 ENHRY and CDR2 SYGVKD. V was pared by 4 bases and J by 2 bases, with 14 bases between. CDR3 DNA sequence: TGTGCCATCAGTGGTGACGGAAGTTTAAACTATGGCTACACCTTC. Translated: CAISGDGSLNYGYTF.

This clone was found a few times. V is TRBV30 and J is TRBJ2-6, with D maybe TRBD2 (5 bases). The germline gives CDR1 GTSNPN, CDR2 SVGIG (reference sequence). CDR3 length equals 16 residues. Between the trimmed V and J ends, which lost 2 bases and 0 bases, there was a span of 11 bases. The chain's CDR3 is CAWSSLEVSGANVLTF. The CDR3 DNA sequence: TGTGCCTGGAGTAGCCTGGAGGTCTCTGGGGCCAACGTCCTGACTTTC.

This sequence joins TRBV25-1 and TRBJ2-7; 9 bases line up with TRBD2. V shed 2 bases, J shed 1 base, and the junction held 3 bases outside the gene matches. CDR3 size: 15 residues. CDR1 and CDR2 from the germline V gene are MGHDK and SYGVNS. The CDR3 DNA reads TGTGCCAGCAGTGAAGGGAGCGGGAGGTCCTACGAGCAGTACTTC. It encodes CASSEGSGRSYEQYF.

This clone was detected a few times. The chain joins TRBV7-9 to TRBJ2-1, with 12 bases that match TRBD2. CDR1 and CDR2 from the germline V gene are SEHNR and FQNEAQ (reference sequence). The CDR3 runs 15 residues. V was clipped by 2 bases and J by 6 bases; unmatched bases: 2. The DNA for the CDR3 is TGTGCCAGCAGCTTACTAGCGGGAGGGCCCAATGAGCAGTTCTTC. It translates to CASSLLAGGPNEQFF.

This chain joins TRBV27 and TRBJ2-4, with D perhaps assigned TRBD1 or TRBD2 (5 bases each). The V end lost 1 base, the J end lost 2 bases, and 9 bases lay between the germline ends. The CDR3 sequence is 15 residues long. The germline CDR1 and CDR2 sequences are MNHEY and SMNVEV (reference sequence). The CDR3, as DNA: TGTGCCAGCAGTTTATATGGGGGTACCAAAAACATTCAGTACTTC. As protein: CASSLYGGTKNIQYF.

V gene TRBV4-2 combines with J gene TRBJ1-1; D is unresolved. The germline V and J ends were trimmed by 0 bases and 0 bases, with 11 bases remaining between them. The CDR3 runs to 16 residues. Looked up from germline, CDR1 is LGHNA and CDR2 is YNFKEQ. This CDR3 reads CASSQEHREVNTEAFF. In nucleotides, the CDR3 is TGTGCCAGCAGCCAAGAACACCGAGAGGTGAACACTGAAGCTTTCTTT.

CDR3 coding DNA: TGTGCCAGCAGTTACACCCCAGGAGGGTACCAAGAGACCCAGTACTTC. This codes for CASSYTPGGYQETQYF. V is TRBV6-5 and J is TRBJ2-5; D is perhaps TRBD2 (6 bases). The germline V and J ends were trimmed by 2 bases and 0 bases, with 13 bases remaining between them. The CDR3 contains 16 residues. In germline, CDR1 is MNHEY, CDR2 SVGAGI.

The rearrangement uses TRBV4-2 and TRBJ1-1; 7 nucleotides align to TRBD1. Trimming at V came to 4 bases and at J to 6 bases, leaving 5 bases not matched to a gene. The CDR3 contains 13 residues. Germline V lookup: CDR1 LGHNA, CDR2 YNFKEQ. CDR3 sequence (DNA): TGTGCCAGCAGCCCGGGCAGGGGGGCTGAAGCTTTCTTT. This gives the protein CASSPGRGAEAFF.

This clone was seen a few times. The rearrangement links TRBV30 to TRBJ2-5; no definite D call. The CDR3 is 12 amino acids. Germline V gene sequence: CDR1 GTSNPN, CDR2 SVGIG (reference sequence). The V and J ends lost 2 bases and 5 bases respectively, with 9 bases between them. CDR3 in amino acids: CAWSPLGETQYF. The CDR3 DNA sequence: TGTGCCTGGAGTCCCCTGGGGGAGACCCAGTACTTC.

The chain has TRBV15 and TRBJ2-1; tentatively, D is TRBD1 (6 bases). This CDR3 comprises 15 residues. CDR1 is LNHNV and CDR2 is YYDKDF in the germline V gene (reference sequence). V was cut by 0 bases and J by 2 bases, with 8 bases left in between. Written as DNA, the CDR3 is TGTGCCACCAGCAGAGAACAGGGTGCCTACAATGAGCAGTTCTTC. This sequence encodes CATSREQGAYNEQFF.

The V call is TRBV4-1, the J call TRBJ1-2, with 9 bases fitting TRBD1. This CDR3 spans 19 amino acids. Per germline, CDR1 MGHRA and CDR2 YSYEKL. Unmatched junction bases numbered 15, after V lost 4 bases and J lost 0 bases. The CDR3 nucleotides read TGCGCCAGCAGCCCCTCCCCCCCGGGACAGGGAACTACTAACTATGGCTACACCTTC. Residues: CASSPSPPGQGTTNYGYTF.

This clone was recorded only once. This chain joins TRBV10-3 and TRBJ2-3; D unclear. CDR3 size: 14 residues. The V and J ends lost 5 bases and 0 bases respectively, with 9 bases between them. Germline V gene lookup returns CDR1 ENHRY and CDR2 SYGVKD. DNA for the CDR3: TGTGCCATCAGTCCGACTGGGAGCACAGATACGCAGTATTTT. It specifies CAISPTGSTDTQYF.

The J gene is TRBJ1-4, the V gene TRBV4-1; the D is unclear. The CDR3 has 14 residues. The V gene's germline CDR1 is MGHRA and CDR2 YSYEKL. V was pared by 0 bases and J by 6 bases, with 8 bases between. CDR3 residues: CASSQDRTDEKLFF. In DNA form, the CDR3 reads TGCGCCAGCAGCCAAGATAGGACGGATGAAAAACTGTTTTTT.

This rearrangement joins TRBV12-5 to TRBJ2-1; TRBD2 is a possible D gene (5 bases). The germline V gene encodes CDR1 LGHNT and CDR2 FRNRAP. The CDR3 is 15 residues long. V lost 3 bases and J 2 bases, leaving 11 bases between the germline ends. CDR3 sequence: CASGLGSATYNEQFF. CDR3 nucleotide sequence: TGTGCTAGTGGTTTAGGGAGTGCCACCTACAATGAGCAGTTCTTC.

This clone appeared a single time. This rearrangement joins TRBV5-4 to TRBJ2-1; D might be TRBD2 (6 bases). The CDR3 has 13 amino acids. Per the germline V gene, CDR1 is SGHNT and CDR2 is YYREEE (reference sequence). Trimming took off 0 bases at V and 10 bases at J, with 11 bases between the two ends. Written as DNA, the CDR3 is TGTGCCAGCAGCTTGGGTAGCGGAATCGAGCAGTTCTTC. This gives the protein CASSLGSGIEQFF.

The chain couples TRBV2 to TRBJ2-7, with 12 bases lining up with TRBD2. The germline V gene has CDR1 SNHLY and CDR2 FYNNEI. Trimming removed 7 bases from V and 7 bases from J; junction bases left unmatched: 8. This CDR3 contains 14 residues. CDR3 in DNA: TGTGCCAGCAAACTACTAGCGGGAGGAGGTGAGCAGTACTTC. As protein: CASKLLAGGGEQYF.

The chain carries TRBV7-9 and TRBJ1-2; 8 nucleotides match TRBD1. Germline lookup yields CDR1 SEHNR and CDR2 FQNEAQ (reference sequence). Unmatched junction bases numbered 4, after V lost 2 bases and J lost 8 bases. The CDR3 loop spans 13 amino acids. The CDR3 spells CASSLMTGDGYTF. CDR3 sequence (DNA): TGTGCCAGCAGCTTAATGACAGGGGACGGCTACACCTTC.

The CDR3 DNA reads TGTGCCAGCAGCGCAGCCCCGGGGACAAAAGAGACCCAGTACTTC. This gives the protein CASSAAPGTKETQYF. This rearrangement joins TRBV13 to TRBJ2-5; D might be TRBD1 (6 bases). The CDR3 sequence is 15 residues long. The V gene lost 5 bases and the J gene lost 3 bases, with 16 bases spanning the gap. CDR1 PRHDT and CDR2 FYEKMQ come from the germline V gene (reference sequence).

V gene TRBV6-5 combines with J gene TRBJ2-3, with 8 positions matching TRBD2. The germline V gene has CDR1 MNHEY and CDR2 SVGAGI. The trim removed 5 bases at V and 2 bases at J, leaving 3 bases unmatched. This CDR3 is built from 14 residues. CDR3 protein: CASSAGGATDTQYF. The CDR3 bases are TGTGCCAGCAGTGCCGGGGGGGCCACAGATACGCAGTATTTT.

This rearrangement joins TRBV14 to TRBJ1-1, with 7 bases identical to TRBD1. Germline trimming cut 4 bases from V and 0 bases from J; bases unmatched to any gene: 17. The germline V gene encodes CDR1 SGHDN and CDR2 FVKESK. This CDR3 spans 19 amino acids. CDR3 DNA sequence: TGTGCCAGCAGCCCTGGGTCCAGGGGGGTTTTCGGGTTGAACACTGAAGCTTTCTTT. Translating gives CASSPGSRGVFGLNTEAFF.

This chain uses TRBV5-5 with TRBJ2-7, with 7 bases aligning to TRBD2. CDR3 length: 14 residues. The germline V gene encodes CDR1 SGHKS and CDR2 YYEKEE (reference sequence). After removal of 3 bases from V and 3 bases from J, the junction contained 6 bases not matched to a gene. This chain's CDR3 is CASSSWGGDYEQYF. CDR3 DNA: TGTGCCAGCAGCTCCTGGGGGGGAGACTACGAGCAGTACTTC.

The chain has TRBV4-1 and TRBJ1-5; D is uncertain. The germline V gene encodes CDR1 MGHRA and CDR2 YSYEKL. The CDR3 contains 14 residues. V lost 4 bases, J lost 0 bases, and 7 bases lay in between. In DNA, the CDR3 is TGCGCCAGCAGCCTCCCCGATAGCAATCAGCCCCAGCATTTT. Its translation: CASSLPDSNQPQHF.

J is TRBJ2-1 and V is TRBV9, with no clear D. Deletions cut 6 bases from V and 4 bases from J, with 20 bases between. The CDR3 covers 16 residues. Germline CDR1 and CDR2: SGDLS and YYNGEE. Here the CDR3 reads CASTSIIPGVYNEQFF. As DNA, the CDR3 is TGTGCCAGCACCTCCATTATTCCTGGGGTGTACAATGAGCAGTTCTTC.

V and J are TRBV4-2 and TRBJ1-2, with 8 bases identical to TRBD1. Germline trimming cut 0 bases from V and 6 bases from J; bases unmatched to any gene: 9. In germline, CDR1 is LGHNA, CDR2 YNFKEQ. The CDR3 consists of 16 residues. The CDR3 DNA reads as TGTGCCAGCAGCCAAGATCGAAGGCAGGGGGCTAATGGCTACACCTTC. Protein sequence: CASSQDRRQGANGYTF.